The 7 T cell receptor beta chains presented below share a single source sample, sequenced in a study of beta chain features in type 1 diabetes. Sequenced material consisted of expressed TCRB transcripts (all of the isolated RNA was reverse transcribed). The assay was immunoSEQ multiplex PCR, and TCRdb's table has in-frame clones only and misses some. The sample records 300,000 to 350,000 clones, approximately 15% being singletons. The specimen sequenced was central memory CD4+ T cells from blood. The receptors shown here come from a man aged 30-40 years in good health.

The rearrangement joins TRBV7-2 to TRBJ1-3, with D maybe TRBD1 (6 bases). This CDR3 contains 15 residues. Germline V lookup: CDR1 SGHTA, CDR2 FQGNSA. With 5 bases removed from V and 4 bases from J, the gap between germline ends came to 15 bases. The CDR3 protein is CASSPEGTTGNTIYF. The CDR3 bases are TGTGCCAGCAGCCCCGAAGGGACAACCGGAAACACCATATATTTT.

The rearrangement joins TRBV14 to TRBJ1-1; D is perhaps TRBD1 (5 bases). The length of the CDR3 is 13 residues. Trimming shortened V by 1 base and J by 6 bases, and 9 bases separated the two germline ends. Germline V lookup: CDR1 SGHDN, CDR2 FVKESK. CDR3 bases: TGTGCCAGCAGCCAAGTGAGCAGGGCTGAAGCTTTCTTT. Amino acids: CASSQVSRAEAFF.

This clone was counted between two and nine times. The genes are TRBV4-3 and TRBJ2-3; 14 bases fit TRBD2. CDR1 LGHNA and CDR2 YSLEER come from the germline V gene. With V trimmed by 3 bases and J by 5 bases, 7 bases remained unmatched. The CDR3 covers 17 residues. The chain's CDR3 is CASSQTSGGAGGDTQYF. As DNA, the CDR3 is TGCGCCAGCAGCCAGACTAGCGGGGGGGCCGGTGGAGATACGCAGTATTTT.

This clone was seen many times. V usage is TRBV7-9 and J usage is TRBJ1-1; D is ambiguous. The germline V gene encodes CDR1 SEHNR and CDR2 FQNEAQ (reference sequence). V lost 5 bases and J lost 8, with 18 bases in between. The CDR3 spans 14 residues. CDR3: CASSPWTGRSEAFF. The CDR3 bases are TGTGCCAGCAGCCCCTGGACGGGTAGGTCGGAAGCTTTCTTT.

The genes are TRBV7-3 and TRBJ2-3, with D unresolved. V was pared by 2 bases and J by 8 bases, with 14 bases between. The CDR3 consists of 14 residues. Germline V gives CDR1 SGHTA, CDR2 FQGTGA. This CDR3 reads CASSLEATLATQYF. For the CDR3, the DNA is TGTGCCAGCAGCTTAGAGGCGACCTTGGCTACGCAGTATTTT.

This chain links TRBV2 with TRBJ2-1; D not certain. V was clipped by 8 bases and J by 6 bases, with 14 bases between them. This CDR3 has 13 amino acids. The germline V gene encodes CDR1 SNHLY and CDR2 FYNNEI. The CDR3 sequence is CASLEVEVNEQFF. As DNA, the CDR3 is TGTGCCAGCCTCGAGGTCGAGGTCAATGAGCAGTTCTTC.

The sample holds many counts of this clone. The chain is built from TRBV4-3 and TRBJ2-1; D perhaps matches TRBD2 (5 bases). V lost 6 bases and J lost 4, with 16 bases in between. The germline V gene encodes CDR1 LGHNA and CDR2 YSLEER. The CDR3 is made up of 15 amino acids. The CDR3 here is CASRLDSNLYNEQFF. DNA for the CDR3: TGCGCCAGCAGACTGGACTCGAACCTTTACAATGAGCAGTTCTTC.